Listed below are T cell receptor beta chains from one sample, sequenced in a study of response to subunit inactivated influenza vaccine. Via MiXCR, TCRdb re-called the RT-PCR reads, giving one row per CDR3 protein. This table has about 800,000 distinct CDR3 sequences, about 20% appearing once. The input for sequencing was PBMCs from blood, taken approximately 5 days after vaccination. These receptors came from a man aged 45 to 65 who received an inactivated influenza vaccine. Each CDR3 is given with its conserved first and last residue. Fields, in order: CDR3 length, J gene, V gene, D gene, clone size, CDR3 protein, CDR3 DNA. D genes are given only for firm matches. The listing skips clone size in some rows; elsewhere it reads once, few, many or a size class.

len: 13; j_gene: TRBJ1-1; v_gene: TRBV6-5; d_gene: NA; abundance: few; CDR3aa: CASSYKENTEAFF; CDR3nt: TGTGCCAGCAGTTATAAGGAGAACACTGAAGCTTTCTTT
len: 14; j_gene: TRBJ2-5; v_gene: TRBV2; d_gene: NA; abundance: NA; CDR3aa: CASNYFGTQETQYF; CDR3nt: TGTGCCAGCAATTATTTTGGGACCCAAGAGACCCAGTACTTC
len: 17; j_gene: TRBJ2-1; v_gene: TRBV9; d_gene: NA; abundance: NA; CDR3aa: CASSVRPLGAGYNEQFF; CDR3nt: TGTGCCAGCAGCGTTAGACCCCTGGGGGCGGGATACAATGAGCAGTTCTTC
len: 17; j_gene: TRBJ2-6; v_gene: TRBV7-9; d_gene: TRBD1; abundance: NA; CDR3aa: CASSLSVRGPGANVLTF; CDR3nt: TGTGCCAGCAGCTTATCGGTTAGGGGGCCGGGGGCCAACGTCCTGACTTTC
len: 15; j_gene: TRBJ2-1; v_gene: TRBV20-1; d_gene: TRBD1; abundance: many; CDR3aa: CSAPGQVFSYNEQFF; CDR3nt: TGCAGTGCTCCGGGACAGGTATTCTCCTACAATGAGCAGTTCTTC
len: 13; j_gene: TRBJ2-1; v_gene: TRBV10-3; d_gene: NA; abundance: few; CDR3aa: CAIRDFEANEQFF; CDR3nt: TGTGCCATCAGGGACTTTGAGGCAAATGAGCAGTTCTTC
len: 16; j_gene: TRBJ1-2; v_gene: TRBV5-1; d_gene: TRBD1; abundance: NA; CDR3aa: CASSLMGDRAIYGYTF; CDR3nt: TGCGCCAGCAGCCTGATGGGGGACAGAGCTATCTATGGCTACACCTTC
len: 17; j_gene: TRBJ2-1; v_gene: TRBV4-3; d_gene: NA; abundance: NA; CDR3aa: CASSQGVGVGSYNEQFF; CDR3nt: TGCGCCAGCAGCCAAGGGGTGGGGGTAGGATCCTACAATGAGCAGTTCTTC
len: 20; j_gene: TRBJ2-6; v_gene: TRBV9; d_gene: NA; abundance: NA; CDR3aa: CASSPPVFRRGSSGANVLTF; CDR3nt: TGTGCCAGCAGCCCACCGGTCTTCAGGAGGGGCTCCTCTGGGGCCAACGTCCTGACTTTC
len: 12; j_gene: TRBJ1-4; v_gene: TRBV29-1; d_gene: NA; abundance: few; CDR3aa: CSARQVNEKLFF; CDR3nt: TGCAGCGCTCGACAGGTTAATGAAAAACTGTTTTTT
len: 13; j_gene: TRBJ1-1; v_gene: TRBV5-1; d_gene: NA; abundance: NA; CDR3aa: CASSLEPTTEAFF; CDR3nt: TGCGCCAGCAGCTTGGAGCCAACCACAGAAGCTTTCTTT
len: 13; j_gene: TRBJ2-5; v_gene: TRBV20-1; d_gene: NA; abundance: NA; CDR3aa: CSARDQLQETQYF; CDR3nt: TGCAGTGCTAGAGATCAGCTTCAAGAGACCCAGTACTTC
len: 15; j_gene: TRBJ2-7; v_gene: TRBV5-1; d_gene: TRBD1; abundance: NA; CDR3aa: CASSSPGTGFNEQYF; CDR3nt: TGCGCCAGCAGCTCCCCCGGGACAGGGTTCAACGAGCAGTACTTC
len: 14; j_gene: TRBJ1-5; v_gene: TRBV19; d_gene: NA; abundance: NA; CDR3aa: CASSGGGKHQPQHF; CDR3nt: TGTGCCAGTAGTGGTGGTGGTAAGCATCAGCCCCAGCATTTT
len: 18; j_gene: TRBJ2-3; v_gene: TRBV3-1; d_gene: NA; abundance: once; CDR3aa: CASSQDPLRGTSTDTQYF; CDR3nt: TGTGCCAGCAGCCAAGATCCTCTTCGGGGTACAAGCACAGATACGCAGTATTTT
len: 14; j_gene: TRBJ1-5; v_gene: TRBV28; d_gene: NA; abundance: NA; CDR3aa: CASSLSLGPPPQHF; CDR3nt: TGTGCCAGCAGTTTATCCCTCGGGCCTCCGCCCCAGCATTTT
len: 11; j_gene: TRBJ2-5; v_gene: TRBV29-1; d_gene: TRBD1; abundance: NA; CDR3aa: CIAGGQETQYF; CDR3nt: TGCATAGCAGGGGGCCAAGAGACCCAGTACTTC
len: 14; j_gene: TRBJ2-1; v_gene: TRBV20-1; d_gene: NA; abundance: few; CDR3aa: CSARGFGRGNEQFF; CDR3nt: TGCAGTGCTAGAGGCTTTGGGCGGGGCAATGAGCAGTTCTTC
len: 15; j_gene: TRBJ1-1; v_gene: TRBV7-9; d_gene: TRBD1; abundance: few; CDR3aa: CASSRTGVADTEAFF; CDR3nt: TGTGCCAGCAGTCGGACAGGGGTTGCGGACACTGAAGCTTTCTTT
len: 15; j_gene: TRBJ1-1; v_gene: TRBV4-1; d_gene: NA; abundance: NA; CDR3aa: CASSQDHLGATEAFF; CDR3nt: TGCGCCAGCAGCCAAGATCACCTTGGGGCCACTGAAGCTTTCTTT
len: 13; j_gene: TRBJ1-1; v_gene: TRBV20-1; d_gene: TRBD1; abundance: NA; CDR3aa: CSAFDRVNTEAFF; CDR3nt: TGCAGTGCTTTCGACAGGGTTAACACTGAAGCTTTCTTT
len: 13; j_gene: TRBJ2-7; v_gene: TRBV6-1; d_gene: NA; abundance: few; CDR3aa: CASSPGGNYEQYF; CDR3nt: TGTGCCAGCAGCCCCGGGGGTAACTACGAGCAGTACTTC
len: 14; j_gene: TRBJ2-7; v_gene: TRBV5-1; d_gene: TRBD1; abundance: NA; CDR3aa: CASSLVTGVDEQYF; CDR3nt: TGCGCCAGCAGCTTGGTCACAGGGGTAGACGAGCAGTACTTC
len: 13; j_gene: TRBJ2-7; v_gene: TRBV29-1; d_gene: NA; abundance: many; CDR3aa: CSVELQGFGEQYF; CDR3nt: TGCAGCGTTGAATTACAGGGTTTTGGCGAGCAGTACTTC
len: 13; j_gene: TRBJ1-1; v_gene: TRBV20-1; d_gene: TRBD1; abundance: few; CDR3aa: CSARTGEGSEAFF; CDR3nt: TGCAGTGCCCGGACAGGGGAAGGGAGCGAGGCTTTCTTT
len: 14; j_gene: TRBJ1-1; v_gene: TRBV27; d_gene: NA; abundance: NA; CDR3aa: CASSFGQWNTEAFF; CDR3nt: TGTGCCAGCAGTTTTGGGCAGTGGAACACTGAAGCTTTCTTT
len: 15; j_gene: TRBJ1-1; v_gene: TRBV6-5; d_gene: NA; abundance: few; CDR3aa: CASSYSIGPNTEAFF; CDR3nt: TGTGCCAGCAGTTACTCGATTGGGCCAAACACTGAAGCTTTCTTT
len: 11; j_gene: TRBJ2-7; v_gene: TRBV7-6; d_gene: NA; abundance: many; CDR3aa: CASSPGVEQYF; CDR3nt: TGTGCCAGCAGCCCCGGTGTTGAGCAGTACTTC
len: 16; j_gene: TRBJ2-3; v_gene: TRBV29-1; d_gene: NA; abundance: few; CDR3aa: CSVEGGRLGLTDTQYF; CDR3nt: TGCAGCGTTGAAGGGGGACGGTTGGGCCTAACAGATACGCAGTATTTT
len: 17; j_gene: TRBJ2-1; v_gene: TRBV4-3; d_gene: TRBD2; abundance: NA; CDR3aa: CASSQDRQREMGNEQFF; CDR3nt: TGCGCCAGCAGCCAAGATAGGCAGCGGGAGATGGGCAATGAGCAGTTCTTC
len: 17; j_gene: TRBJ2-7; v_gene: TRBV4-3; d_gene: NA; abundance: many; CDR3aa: CASSQDQETDSSYEQYF; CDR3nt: TGCGCCAGCAGCCAAGATCAGGAGACCGATAGCTCCTACGAGCAGTACTTC
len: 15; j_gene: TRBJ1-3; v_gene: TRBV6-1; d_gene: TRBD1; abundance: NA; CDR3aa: CASSRGETGGNTIYF; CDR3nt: TGTGCCAGCAGTCGCGGAGAGACAGGGGGAAACACCATATATTTT
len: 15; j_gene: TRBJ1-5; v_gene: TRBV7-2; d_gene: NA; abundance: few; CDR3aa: CASSLETASNQPQHF; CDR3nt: TGTGCCAGCAGCTTAGAAACGGCTAGCAATCAGCCCCAGCATTTT
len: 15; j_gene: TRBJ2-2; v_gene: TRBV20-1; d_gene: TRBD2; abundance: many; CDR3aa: CSARPSGGNTGELFF; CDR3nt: TGCAGTGCTAGGCCCAGCGGGGGGAACACCGGGGAGCTGTTTTTT
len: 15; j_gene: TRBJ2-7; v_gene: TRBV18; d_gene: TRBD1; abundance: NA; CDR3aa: CASSPPGQGQNEQYF; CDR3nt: TGTGCCAGCTCACCACCGGGACAGGGGCAAAACGAGCAGTACTTC
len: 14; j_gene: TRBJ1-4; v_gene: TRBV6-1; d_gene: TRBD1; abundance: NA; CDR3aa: CASRNRGWDEKLFF; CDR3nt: TGTGCCAGCAGGAACAGGGGCTGGGATGAAAAACTGTTTTTT